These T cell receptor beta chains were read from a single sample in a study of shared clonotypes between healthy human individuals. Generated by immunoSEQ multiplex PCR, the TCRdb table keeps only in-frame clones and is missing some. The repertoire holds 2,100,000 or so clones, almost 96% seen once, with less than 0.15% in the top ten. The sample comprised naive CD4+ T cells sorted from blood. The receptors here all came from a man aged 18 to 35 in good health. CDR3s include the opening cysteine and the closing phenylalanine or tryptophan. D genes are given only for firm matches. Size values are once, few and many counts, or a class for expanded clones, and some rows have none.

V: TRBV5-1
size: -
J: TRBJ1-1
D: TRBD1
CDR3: CASSLGQGANTEAFF
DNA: TGCGCCAGCAGCTTGGGACAGGGGGCGAACACTGAAGCTTTCTTT

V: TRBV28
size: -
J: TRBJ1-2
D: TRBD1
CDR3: CASSSSGGGYTF
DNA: TGTGCCAGCAGTTCTTCAGGGGGCGGCTACACCTTC

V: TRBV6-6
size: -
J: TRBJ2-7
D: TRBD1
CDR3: CASSQGQGTYEQYF
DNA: TGTGCCAGCAGCCAAGGACAGGGGACCTACGAGCAGTACTTC

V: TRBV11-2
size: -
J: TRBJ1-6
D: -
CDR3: CASSSDRVNNSPLHF
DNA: TGTGCCAGCAGCTCGGACAGAGTAAATAATTCACCCCTCCACTTT

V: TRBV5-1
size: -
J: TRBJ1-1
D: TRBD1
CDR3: CASSSGTGMVNTEAFF
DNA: TGCGCCAGCAGCAGCGGGACAGGGATGGTGAACACTGAAGCTTTCTTT

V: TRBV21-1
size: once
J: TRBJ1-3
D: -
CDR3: CASSTNRITSGNTIYF
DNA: TGTGCCAGCAGCACAAACAGGATTACCTCTGGAAACACCATATATTTT

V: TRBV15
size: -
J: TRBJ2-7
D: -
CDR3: CATSVDVAGAYEQYF
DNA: TGTGCCACCAGCGTCGACGTGGCAGGGGCCTACGAGCAGTACTTC

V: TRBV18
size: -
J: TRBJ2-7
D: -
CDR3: CASSPPQTANYEQYF
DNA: TGTGCCAGCTCACCCCCCCAGACAGCCAACTACGAGCAGTACTTC

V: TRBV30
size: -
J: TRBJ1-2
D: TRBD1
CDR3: CAWEAQGSYGYTF
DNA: TGTGCCTGGGAAGCACAGGGGAGCTATGGCTACACCTTC

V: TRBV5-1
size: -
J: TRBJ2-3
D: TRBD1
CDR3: CASSTHSDRVTDTQYF
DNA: TGCGCCAGCAGCACTCATTCGGACAGGGTGACAGATACGCAGTATTTT

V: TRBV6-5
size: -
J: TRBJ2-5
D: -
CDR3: CASMEVPETQYF
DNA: TGTGCCAGCATGGAGGTACCGGAGACCCAGTACTTC

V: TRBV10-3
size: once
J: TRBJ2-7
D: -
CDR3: CAISESAGANSYEQYF
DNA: TGTGCCATCAGTGAGTCGGCAGGGGCTAACTCCTACGAGCAGTACTTC

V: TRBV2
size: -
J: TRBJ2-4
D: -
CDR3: CASSEEAVQAKGIQYF
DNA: TGTGCCAGCAGTGAAGAGGCGGTCCAAGCCAAGGGCATTCAGTACTTC

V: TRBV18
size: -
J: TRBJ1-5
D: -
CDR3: CASSPGRNNQPQHF
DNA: TGTGCCAGCTCACCTGGGAGAAACAATCAGCCCCAGCATTTT

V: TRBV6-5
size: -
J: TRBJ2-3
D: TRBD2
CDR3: CASTYGRGSDTQYF
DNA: TGTGCCAGCACCTACGGTCGCGGGAGTGATACGCAGTATTTT

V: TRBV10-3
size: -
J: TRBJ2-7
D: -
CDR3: CAISERGGQVASYEQYF
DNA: TGTGCCATCAGTGAGAGGGGGGGACAGGTGGCCTCCTACGAGCAGTACTTC

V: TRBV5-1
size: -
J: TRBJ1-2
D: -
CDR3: CASSLGWSGGTLLVHGYTF
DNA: TGCGCCAGCAGCTTGGGCTGGTCAGGCGGAACACTCCTGGTGCATGGCTACACCTTC

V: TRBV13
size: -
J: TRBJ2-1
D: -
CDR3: CASSTFRGGNEQFF
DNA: TGTGCCAGCAGCACGTTCAGGGGAGGCAATGAGCAGTTCTTC

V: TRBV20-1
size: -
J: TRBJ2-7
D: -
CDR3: CSARGQAEQYF
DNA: TGCAGTGCTAGAGGCCAGGCCGAGCAGTACTTC

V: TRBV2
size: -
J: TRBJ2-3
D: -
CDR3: CASTLAEPYTDTQYF
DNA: TGTGCCAGCACCTTAGCGGAGCCCTACACAGATACGCAGTATTTT

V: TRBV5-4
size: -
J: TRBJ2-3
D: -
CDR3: CASSLSGSTDTQYF
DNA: TGTGCCAGCAGCTTGTCGGGGAGCACAGATACGCAGTATTTT

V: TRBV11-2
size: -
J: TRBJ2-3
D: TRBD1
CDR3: CASSLYRGSTDTQYF
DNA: TGTGCCAGCAGCTTATACAGGGGGAGCACAGATACGCAGTATTTT